These T cell receptor beta chains were read from a single sample in a study of T cells in localized non-small cell lung cancer. The method was immunoSEQ multiplex PCR; TCRdb's version includes in-frame clones alone and lacks a portion of them. The table lists about 1,000 clones, about 20% of them singletons. Sequenced material: normal lung tissue next to the tumor, taken before any cancer treatment. The receptors stem from a male donor aged 60 or over with stage III squamous cell lung carcinoma. Each CDR3 is given with its conserved first and last residue. The D gene is left open where the match is weak. The size field is filled for only some rows; it gives once, few, many or a size class.

DNA: TGTGCCAGCAGATTCTCGACAGGGACCTATGGCTACACCTTC
CDR3: CASRFSTGTYGYTF
size: -
D: TRBD1
J: TRBJ1-2
V: TRBV28

DNA: TGTGCCAGCAGTTTGTTTGGAGGACAGATGCCCACAGATACGCAGTATTTT
CDR3: CASSLFGGQMPTDTQYF
size: few
D: -
J: TRBJ2-3
V: TRBV28

DNA: TGTGCCAGCAGCCCAACCACCGGGACCAGGGGCGATACGCAGTATTTT
CDR3: CASSPTTGTRGDTQYF
size: few
D: -
J: TRBJ2-3
V: TRBV11-3

DNA: TGTGCCAGCAGCCCCCGAGCGGGGGGCACCGGGGAGCTGTTTTTT
CDR3: CASSPRAGGTGELFF
size: -
D: TRBD2
J: TRBJ2-2
V: TRBV9

DNA: TGTGCCAGCAGTGAGTACGGGGCGGGACACAATGAGCAGTTCTTC
CDR3: CASSEYGAGHNEQFF
size: -
D: -
J: TRBJ2-1
V: TRBV6-8

DNA: TGTGCCAGCAGCTTCGGGGGTACCTACGAGCAGTACTTC
CDR3: CASSFGGTYEQYF
size: few
D: -
J: TRBJ2-7
V: TRBV7-2

DNA: TGTGCCAGCAGTGACTCGGTGGCGGGGGGTTCGAATGAGCAGTTCTTC
CDR3: CASSDSVAGGSNEQFF
size: few
D: TRBD2
J: TRBJ2-1
V: TRBV6-8

DNA: TGTGCCAGCAGCTTGAGGACTCGAGCCTACGAGCAGTACTTC
CDR3: CASSLRTRAYEQYF
size: -
D: -
J: TRBJ2-7
V: TRBV11-3

DNA: TGTGCCAGCAGTTTAAGTAGCGGGGGGGCCTTCTACAATGAGCAGTTCTTC
CDR3: CASSLSSGGAFYNEQFF
size: few
D: TRBD2
J: TRBJ2-1
V: TRBV6-8

DNA: TGTGCCAGCAGTTTCCCAAATGTCTTAGCCAAAAACATTCAGTACTTC
CDR3: CASSFPNVLAKNIQYF
size: large
D: -
J: TRBJ2-4
V: TRBV6-8

DNA: TGTGCCAGCAGTAAATACCCCCTAGCGGGGGGCTACAATGAGCAGTTCTTC
CDR3: CASSKYPLAGGYNEQFF
size: few
D: TRBD2
J: TRBJ2-1
V: TRBV6-8

DNA: TGTGCCTGGACGTCCGCAGGGGCGGAGCAGTTCTTC
CDR3: CAWTSAGAEQFF
size: -
D: -
J: TRBJ2-1
V: TRBV30

DNA: TGTGCCAGCTCACCAAATACAGGGTCCGGGGAGCTGTTTTTT
CDR3: CASSPNTGSGELFF
size: few
D: -
J: TRBJ2-2
V: TRBV18

DNA: TGTGCCAGCAGTAACACGGCGGGACAGCTGGAGACCCAGTACTTC
CDR3: CASSNTAGQLETQYF
size: medium-sized
D: -
J: TRBJ2-5
V: TRBV6-8

DNA: TGTGCCAGCAACCCAACGATGAGGGTAGGGTCCTACGAGCAGTACTTC
CDR3: CASNPTMRVGSYEQYF
size: large
D: -
J: TRBJ2-7
V: TRBV6-8

DNA: TGTGCCAGCAGTTCTTATCTAGCGGGAGCAATCTACAATGAGCAGTTCTTC
CDR3: CASSSYLAGAIYNEQFF
size: few
D: TRBD2
J: TRBJ2-1
V: TRBV6-8

DNA: TGTGCCAGCTCAACTCGGGACAGGGGACGCTACGAGCAGTACTTC
CDR3: CASSTRDRGRYEQYF
size: -
D: TRBD1
J: TRBJ2-7
V: TRBV18

DNA: TGCAGCGTCGCGACTAGCGGGAGTGGAAGAGATACGCAGTATTTT
CDR3: CSVATSGSGRDTQYF
size: -
D: TRBD2
J: TRBJ2-3
V: TRBV29-1

DNA: TGCAGCGCGGGCCTTGTGACCACCGAACGGAATGAGCAGTTCTTC
CDR3: CSAGLVTTERNEQFF
size: -
D: -
J: TRBJ2-1
V: TRBV29-1

DNA: TGTGCCAGCAGTGCAAGGACTAGCGGCACCTACGAGCAGTACTTC
CDR3: CASSARTSGTYEQYF
size: -
D: TRBD2
J: TRBJ2-7
V: TRBV25-1

DNA: TGTGCCAGCAGCTGGCCGACTAGCGGGACATACGAGCAGTACTTC
CDR3: CASSWPTSGTYEQYF
size: -
D: TRBD2
J: TRBJ2-7
V: TRBV11-3

DNA: TGTGCTAGTGGTTTGGTAAACACCGGGGAGCTGTTTTTT
CDR3: CASGLVNTGELFF
size: -
D: -
J: TRBJ2-2
V: TRBV12-5

DNA: TGTGCCAGCAGCTTAACAGGAACAGTAAAGGGTGAAGCTTTCTTT
CDR3: CASSLTGTVKGEAFF
size: few
D: -
J: TRBJ1-1
V: TRBV9

DNA: TGTGCCATCAGGGAGCCTGACGGGAACACTGAAGCTTTCTTT
CDR3: CAIREPDGNTEAFF
size: few
D: -
J: TRBJ1-1
V: TRBV6-8

DNA: TGTGCCAGCAGCTTAGGTACGGGGATGAACACTGAAGCTTTCTTT
CDR3: CASSLGTGMNTEAFF
size: hyperexpanded
D: -
J: TRBJ1-1
V: TRBV11-3

DNA: TGCAGCGTTGGGCCAGGGCGGCGAGAGCAGTTCTTC
CDR3: CSVGPGRREQFF
size: once
D: -
J: TRBJ2-1
V: TRBV29-1

DNA: TGTGCCAGTAGGGGACGTGGCGGGGGCAATCAGCCCCAGCATTTT
CDR3: CASRGRGGGNQPQHF
size: -
D: -
J: TRBJ1-5
V: TRBV19

DNA: TGTGCCAGCAGTGTAGGGAGCAATGGCTACACCTTC
CDR3: CASSVGSNGYTF
size: -
D: -
J: TRBJ1-2
V: TRBV25-1

DNA: TGCAGCGTGGCCAGTAACCAAGAGACCCAGTACTTC
CDR3: CSVASNQETQYF
size: once
D: -
J: TRBJ2-5
V: TRBV29-1

DNA: TGTGCTAGTGGTTTGGTAATGGGGGGAGCTTTCTTT
CDR3: CASGLVMGGAFF
size: large
D: -
J: TRBJ1-1
V: TRBV12-5

DNA: TGTGCCAGCAGCTCGGCCCGAGGAGGCAGGGGATCCCCAGATACGCAGTATTTT
CDR3: CASSSARGGRGSPDTQYF
size: -
D: -
J: TRBJ2-3
V: TRBV11-3

DNA: TGTGCCAGCAAGGTTCCGGGGAACATTAACACCGGGGAGCTGTTTTTT
CDR3: CASKVPGNINTGELFF
size: few
D: -
J: TRBJ2-2
V: TRBV11-3

DNA: TGCAGCGTTGAAGATGGGCAAGGACAGGGATTCACTGAAGCTTTCTTT
CDR3: CSVEDGQGQGFTEAFF
size: -
D: TRBD1
J: TRBJ1-1
V: TRBV29-1

DNA: TGCGCCAGCAGCTTGTCCCAGGGAACAGATACGCAGTATTTT
CDR3: CASSLSQGTDTQYF
size: -
D: -
J: TRBJ2-3
V: TRBV5-1

DNA: TGTGCCTGGGGTGGGCCGGAGATCCCCTGGAGGGGCTACACCTTC
CDR3: CAWGGPEIPWRGYTF
size: -
D: -
J: TRBJ1-2
V: TRBV30

DNA: TGTGCCAGCAGCCCTAATCGGCCTAATGAAAAACTGTTTTTT
CDR3: CASSPNRPNEKLFF
size: -
D: -
J: TRBJ1-4
V: TRBV28

DNA: TGTGCCAGCAAACAGGGGGCTCGGTCTAGGGGCTACACCTTC
CDR3: CASKQGARSRGYTF
size: few
D: TRBD1
J: TRBJ1-2
V: TRBV28

DNA: TGTGCCAGCAGCTTAGAGGGGTTACCCACCTACGAGCAGTACTTC
CDR3: CASSLEGLPTYEQYF
size: few
D: -
J: TRBJ2-7
V: TRBV11-3

DNA: TGTGCCAGTAGTATCTCGGAGGGAGCACTCTTTCCCCAGTACTTC
CDR3: CASSISEGALFPQYF
size: -
D: -
J: TRBJ2-5
V: TRBV19